This T cell receptor beta chain was identified in a study of CD8 T cells in Susac syndrome. Study information: Patients with Susac syndrome were therapy-naive, taking corticosteroids, with some also receiving intravenous immunoglobulin, or taking intravenous immunoglobulin alone at the time their blood was drawn.

The germline gives CDR1 KGHSH, CDR2 LQKENI. Between the trimmed V and J ends, which lost 5 bases and 4 bases, there was a span of 11 bases. This CDR3 comprises 13 residues. The authors sequenced TCR beta from blood CD8+ and CD4+ T cells. Negative isolation was used for CD8+ and CD4+ T cells and FACS enrichment for TEMRA cells. Roughly 0.45 to 1 ug RNA was reverse transcribed with random hexamers. The authors amplified TCR beta CDR3 across 54 Vbeta and 13 Jbeta using immunoSEQ multiplex PCR. TCRdb ran MiXCR on the immunoSEQ multiplex PCR reads and lists one entry per CDR3 protein. This table has 150,000 or so distinct CDR3 sequences, approximately 96% appearing once.

Sequenced sample: CD4+ T cells from PBMCs. The chain uses TRBV18 and TRBJ2-5; no clear D. The source of this sequence is a human donor with Susac syndrome. This chain's CDR3 is CASSASSGETQYF. CDR3 nucleotide sequence: TGTGCCAGCTCAGCATCATCAGGAGAGACCCAGTACTTC.